Following are 6 T cell receptor beta chains from one sample sequenced in a study of shared clonotypes between healthy human individuals. Assay used: immunoSEQ multiplex PCR; TCRdb lists only in-frame clones, some missing. The sample comprises 950,000 to 1,100,000 clones, 75% to 85% of which are singletons, and under 0.8% rests with the top ten. Specimen: memory CD4+ T cells from PBMCs. Noted subset: CD45RA-negative fraction. The receptor set was obtained from a man aged 18 to 30 in good health. Some clones in this sample may be carry-over from other donors' samples.

The chain employs TRBV6-6 and TRBJ1-1; the D is unclear. The V gene's germline CDR1 is MNHNY and CDR2 SVGAGI (reference sequence). The CDR3 loop spans 16 amino acids. Trimming shortened V by 6 bases and J by 4 bases, and 21 bases separated the two germline ends. CDR3 residues: CASSPFSAVAGTEAFF. CDR3 coding DNA: TGTGCCAGCAGCCCATTTTCGGCGGTCGCAGGCACTGAAGCTTTCTTT.

The chain couples TRBV29-1 to TRBJ1-1; D is unclear. Germline loops: CDR1 SQVTM, CDR2 ANQGSEA. This CDR3 contains 13 residues. Trimming left V 7 bases short and J 4 bases short, with 16 bases between. The DNA for the CDR3 is TGCAGCGCAGCGACCGACTGGGGCACTGAAGCTTTCTTT. Amino acid sequence: CSAATDWGTEAFF.

The chain recombines TRBV13 with TRBJ2-3; 8 nucleotides agree with TRBD2. J gave up 1 base and V 3 bases, and 3 bases lay outside the gene matches. The CDR3 length is 15 residues. Germline V gives CDR1 PRHDT, CDR2 FYEKMQ (reference sequence). The CDR3 DNA follows: TGTGCCAGCAGCTTGAGGCGGGAGGGCACAGATACGCAGTATTTT. Protein sequence: CASSLRREGTDTQYF.

The J gene is TRBJ1-5, the V gene TRBV28; no reliable D call. CDR1 and CDR2 from the germline V gene are MDHEN and SYDVKM. V gave up 3 bases and J gave up 5 bases, with 11 bases separating them. CDR3 length: 14 residues. The CDR3 spells CASSLSKSDQPQHF. In DNA form, the CDR3 reads TGTGCCAGCAGTTTGTCAAAGAGTGATCAGCCCCAGCATTTT.

V is TRBV12-5 and J is TRBJ2-2; TRBD1 agrees at 9 bases. Germline CDR1 and CDR2: LGHNT and FRNRAP. The CDR3 consists of 14 residues. This chain's CDR3 is CALWTGANTGELFF. CDR3 sequence (DNA): TGTGCCTTGTGGACAGGGGCGAACACCGGGGAGCTGTTTTTT.

The chain is built from TRBV2 and TRBJ2-2; 8 nucleotides line up with TRBD1. The J segment lost 3 bases and the V segment lost 6 bases, leaving 3 bases of the junction unmatched. The CDR3 runs to 14 residues. Germline CDR1 SNHLY, CDR2 FYNNEI. The CDR3 bases are TGTGCCAGCAGGGAACAGGGGGACACCGGGGAGCTGTTTTTT. Translated, it gives CASREQGDTGELFF.